The 21 T cell receptor beta chains below all came from one sample that was sequenced in a study of blood T cell repertoires in COVID-19. Data came from immunoSEQ multiplex PCR; TCRdb stores just in-frame clones and leaves some out. The sample records some 90,000 clones, more than 80% being singletons. The sample comprised peripheral blood. The receptor source for this set is a woman in her 70s with acute or convalescent COVID-19.

The chain couples TRBV7-2 to TRBJ1-1, with 7 bases lining up with TRBD1. J was trimmed by 1 base and V by 5 bases; bases with no gene match: 4. The CDR3 is made up of 14 amino acids. Per the germline V gene, CDR1 is SGHTA and CDR2 is FQGNSA. The DNA of the CDR3 is TGTGCCAGCAGCGCCCGACAGGGGAACACTGAAGCTTTCTTT. Its protein is CASSARQGNTEAFF. Full variable domain (rest looked up from reference TRBV7-2 and TRBJ1-1): GAGVSQSPSNKVTEKGKDVELRCDPISGHTALYWYRQSLGQGLEFLIYFQGNSAPDKSGLPSDRFSAERTGGSVSTLTIQRTQQEDSAVYLCASSARQGNTEAFFGQGTRLTVV.

The chain carries TRBV7-6 and TRBJ2-2; 9 nucleotides align to TRBD2. The germline gives CDR1 SGHVS, CDR2 FNYEAQ. The V gene end was trimmed by 1 base and the J gene end by 4 bases; junction bases not matched to a gene: 19. This CDR3 has 21 residues. The CDR3 loop is CASSLVSVAGALAGSTGELFF. In nucleotides, the CDR3 is TGTGCCAGCAGCTTAGTCTCGGTAGCGGGAGCGTTAGCGGGGAGCACCGGGGAGCTGTTTTTT.

The chain is built from TRBV7-9 and TRBJ1-2; no clear D gene. CDR1 is SEHNR, CDR2 FQNEAQ, per germline (reference sequence). There are 13 residues in the CDR3. V lost 1 base and J lost 8, with 11 bases in between. The CDR3 spells CASSLGQGGGYTF. In DNA form, the CDR3 reads TGTGCCAGCAGCTTAGGACAAGGAGGGGGCTACACCTTC.

V gene TRBV5-1 combines with J gene TRBJ1-1; weak D call: TRBD1 (5 bases). Deletions cut 4 bases from V and 1 base from J, with 17 bases between. From germline, CDR1 is SGHRS and CDR2 YFSETQ. This CDR3 has 16 amino acids. The DNA of the CDR3 is TGCGCCAGCAGCCCGCAGGCAGGGTGGGGGAACACTGAAGCTTTCTTT. It codes for CASSPQAGWGNTEAFF. Using reference TRBV5-1 and TRBJ1-1 for the parts outside the CDR3, the full variable domain is KAGVTQTPRYLIKTRGQQVTLSCSPISGHRSVSWYQQTPGQGLQFLFEYFSETQRNKGNFPGRFSGRQFSNSRSEMNVSTLELGDSALYLCASSPQAGWGNTEAFFGQGTRLTVV.

V usage is TRBV5-1 and J usage is TRBJ1-2; 8 positions match TRBD1. Germline V gene lookup returns CDR1 SGHRS and CDR2 YFSETQ. V lost 4 bases to trimming and J lost 0 bases; unmatched junction nucleotides: 14. CDR3 length equals 18 residues. The CDR3 loop reads CASSENGDRGLANYGYTF. CDR3 bases: TGCGCCAGCAGCGAAAATGGCGACAGGGGCCTCGCTAACTATGGCTACACCTTC. The full variable domain, completed using reference TRBV5-1 and TRBJ1-2, is KAGVTQTPRYLIKTRGQQVTLSCSPISGHRSVSWYQQTPGQGLQFLFEYFSETQRNKGNFPGRFSGRQFSNSRSEMNVSTLELGDSALYLCASSENGDRGLANYGYTFGSGTRLTVV.

V is TRBV5-4 and J is TRBJ1-2; maybe TRBD1 (5 bases). CDR3 length equals 14 residues. Germline V CDR1 and CDR2: SGHNT, YYREEE (reference sequence). V lost 0 bases and J 8 bases, leaving 14 bases between the germline ends. The CDR3, as DNA: TGTGCCAGCAGCTTGGTAGGCCAGGGCGTCGGCTACACCTTC. Amino acid sequence: CASSLVGQGVGYTF. Variable domain in full (rest from reference TRBV5-4 and TRBJ1-2): ETGVTQSPTHLIKTRGQQVTLRCSSQSGHNTVSWYQQALGQGPQFIFQYYREEENGRGNFPPRFSGLQFPNYSSELNVNALELDDSALYLCASSLVGQGVGYTFGSGTRLTVV.

The chain combines TRBV11-1 with TRBJ2-1; tentative D call: TRBD1 (6 bases). The CDR3 spans 16 residues. In germline, CDR1 is SGHAT, CDR2 FQDESV (reference sequence). Trimming removed 2 bases from V and 3 bases from J, with 14 bases in between. The CDR3 DNA reads TGTGCCAGCAGCTTAAAGTGGACAGACATCTACAATGAGCAGTTCTTC. Translating gives CASSLKWTDIYNEQFF.

V gene TRBV5-4 combines with J gene TRBJ2-3; 7 bases align to TRBD1. The CDR3 is 16 amino acids. Germline V gene lookup returns CDR1 SGHNT and CDR2 YYREEE (reference sequence). With 4 bases clipped from V and 2 bases from J, the junction kept 10 bases outside the gene matches. The CDR3 DNA follows: TGTGCCAGCAGCCCTTATCAGGGGGTGCCCACAGATACGCAGTATTTT. Translation gives CASSPYQGVPTDTQYF.

V and J are TRBV28 and TRBJ1-6, with 9 bases aligning to TRBD1. This CDR3 spans 13 amino acids. Germline values: CDR1 MDHEN, CDR2 SYDVKM. Germline trimming cut 6 bases from V and 8 bases from J; bases unmatched to any gene: 2. CDR3 region: CASRGDRDSPLHF. In DNA form, the CDR3 reads TGTGCCAGCAGGGGGGACAGGGATTCACCCCTCCACTTT.

This clone was counted between two and nine times. The chain is built from TRBV10-2 and TRBJ2-7, with TRBD1 matching over 11 bases. This CDR3 comprises 14 residues. Germline lookup yields CDR1 WSHSY and CDR2 SAAADI. Unmatched junction bases numbered 6, after V lost 6 bases and J lost 5 bases. The CDR3 protein is CASRSLGQGDEQYF. CDR3 sequence (DNA): TGCGCCAGCAGGTCCCTGGGACAGGGGGACGAGCAGTACTTC.

This chain connects TRBV5-1 to TRBJ2-1; the match to TRBD2 covers 11 bases. Germline loops: CDR1 SGHRS, CDR2 YFSETQ. This CDR3 comprises 16 residues. Trimming removed 0 bases from V and 7 bases from J; junction bases left unmatched: 6. The CDR3 protein is CASSLAGSGRGNEQFF. The CDR3 DNA sequence: TGCGCCAGCAGCTTGGCAGGTAGCGGGAGGGGAAATGAGCAGTTCTTC.

The rearrangement links TRBV5-6 to TRBJ2-7; the match to TRBD1 covers 10 bases. The CDR3 extends over 15 amino acids. With 4 bases clipped from V and 6 bases from J, the junction kept 10 bases outside the gene matches. Germline CDR1 reads SGHDT; CDR2 reads YYEEEE. The CDR3: CASSPDGQGGREQYF. For the CDR3, the DNA is TGTGCCAGCAGCCCGGACGGACAGGGGGGCCGCGAGCAGTACTTC.

This chain joins TRBV5-1 and TRBJ2-5; TRBD1 is a possible D gene (7 bases). Between the trimmed V and J ends, which lost 7 bases and 9 bases, there was a span of 22 bases. Per the germline V gene, CDR1 is SGHRS and CDR2 is YFSETQ. The CDR3 has 14 amino acids. CDR3 protein: CASHPGGQFGSQYF. In nucleotides, the CDR3 is TGCGCCAGCCACCCCGGGGGACAGTTTGGGTCCCAGTACTTC.

With respect to this clone: The same CDR3 can be traced to other DNA sequences in this sample. The V and J genes are TRBV7-9 and TRBJ2-7, with D uncertain. The germline V and J ends were trimmed by 5 bases and 4 bases, with 6 bases remaining between them. The CDR3 covers 11 residues. Germline V gives CDR1 SEHNR, CDR2 FQNEAQ (reference sequence). CDR3 nucleotides: TGTGCCAGCAGCCCCCTATACGAGCAGTACTTC. Translating it yields CASSPLYEQYF.

The CDR3 DNA follows: TGCGCCAGCAGCTCGACAGGGAACCTAAACACTGAAGCTTTCTTT. It is translated as CASSSTGNLNTEAFF. This chain connects TRBV5-1 to TRBJ1-1; TRBD1 agrees at 7 bases. This CDR3 contains 15 residues. Germline CDR1 and CDR2: SGHRS and YFSETQ. The V gene end was trimmed by 3 bases and the J gene end by 2 bases; junction bases not matched to a gene: 7.

The chain couples TRBV5-1 to TRBJ2-1; weak D call: TRBD2 (6 bases). Germline values: CDR1 SGHRS, CDR2 YFSETQ. The V end was cut by 1 base, the J end by 0 bases, with 20 bases between. The CDR3 is 19 residues long. CDR3 sequence reads: CASSLRPIAAPNSYNEQFF. The CDR3, as DNA: TGCGCCAGCAGCTTGCGACCTATAGCGGCGCCGAACTCCTACAATGAGCAGTTCTTC.

V is TRBV9 and J is TRBJ2-7; a possible D gene is TRBD2 (6 bases). Trimming pared 4 bases from V and 2 bases from J, leaving 13 bases between. Germline CDR1 reads SGDLS; CDR2 reads YYNGEE. This CDR3 comprises 14 residues. The CDR3 coding sequence is TGTGCCAGCAGCCCCCGGGACTTAGCCTACGAGCAGTACTTC. Amino acid sequence: CASSPRDLAYEQYF.

The chain carries TRBV6-5 and TRBJ1-5; 7 bases map to TRBD1. Germline trimming cut 7 bases from V and 6 bases from J; bases unmatched to any gene: 6. CDR3 length: 13 residues. Germline lookup yields CDR1 MNHEY and CDR2 SVGAGI. CDR3 DNA: TGTGCCAGCAATCCGGGACAGAGTCAGCCCCAGCATTTT. This gives the protein CASNPGQSQPQHF.

This clone was seen more than once but under ten times. V and J are TRBV11-2 and TRBJ1-1; 8 bases are shared with TRBD1. The ends lost 0 bases at V and 8 bases at J; junction bases unmatched: 5. This CDR3 comprises 14 residues. Germline V gene lookup returns CDR1 SGHAT and CDR2 FQNNGV. CDR3 in DNA: TGTGCCAGCAGCTTAGAATCGGACAGGGCGGAAGCTTTCTTT. It yields the protein CASSLESDRAEAFF.

The genes are TRBV7-8 and TRBJ1-2; a weak D match, TRBD1 (5 bases). Per germline, CDR1 SGHVS and CDR2 FQNEAQ. This CDR3 contains 14 residues. Trimming shortened V by 5 bases and J by 4 bases, and 14 bases separated the two germline ends. CDR3 in amino acids: CASSPGLGAYGYTF. The CDR3 DNA reads as TGTGCCAGCAGCCCGGGACTGGGAGCCTATGGCTACACCTTC.

This chain connects TRBV30 to TRBJ2-7, with D perhaps matching TRBD1 (6 bases). The V end was cut by 6 bases, the J end by 12 bases, with 18 bases between. In germline, CDR1 is GTSNPN, CDR2 SVGIG (reference sequence). The CDR3 has 11 amino acids. The CDR3 DNA reads as TGTGCCTGTATTGCCGCCGGACAGCCGTACTTC. Residues: CACIAAGQPYF.